Below are 25 T cell receptor beta chains sequenced from a single sample in a study of regulatory and conventional T cells in breast cancer (dated by TCRdb to between 2014 and 2017). Library preparation used PCR. This sample was sequenced with an Illumina MiSeq. TCRdb reanalyzed the raw reads on its own, using fastp at Q25 for trimming and MiXCR for clone calling, and kept in-frame beta chains. Each CDR3 protein appears once, grouped with its most common genes and DNA. The sample profile shows 9,500 to 11,000 distinct CDR3 sequences; around a third of them were found once. The ten top clones hold 5.9% of the sample. What was sequenced was conventional T cells from blood. All receptors derive from a male donor in good health.

As concerns this clonotype: A single base separates this from a much larger clone, so it may be a read error. The chain combines TRBV19 with TRBJ1-5; 7 bases agree with TRBD1. V shed 4 bases, J shed 3 bases, and the junction held 15 bases outside the gene matches. Per the germline V gene, CDR1 is LNHDA and CDR2 is SQIVND (reference sequence). The CDR3 sequence is 18 residues long. DNA of the CDR3: TGTGCCAGTAGTAAAGACAGGGCACACACAAACCTCAATCAGCCCCAGCATTTT. It yields the protein CASSKDRAHTNLNQPQHF.

The rearrangement uses TRBV25-1 and TRBJ1-1; 8 bases are shared with TRBD1. V was pared by 7 bases and J by 1 base, with 8 bases of the junction left unmatched. The CDR3 runs to 15 residues. Germline loops: CDR1 MGHDK, CDR2 SYGVNS. CDR3 protein: CASMPQGAKNTEAFF. CDR3 DNA sequence: TGTGCCAGCATGCCCCAGGGGGCTAAGAACACTGAAGCTTTCTTT.

The rearrangement links TRBV20-1 to TRBJ2-7; D is uncertain. This CDR3 is 13 amino acids long. The V end was cut by 4 bases, the J end by 3 bases, with 13 bases between. The V gene's germline CDR1 is DFQATT and CDR2 SNEGSKA (reference sequence). CDR3 protein: CSATPPVIYEQYF. CDR3 DNA: TGCAGTGCTACCCCCCCCGTGATCTACGAGCAGTACTTC.

This chain connects TRBV7-2 to TRBJ2-5; D unresolved. Germline V gene data show CDR1 as SGHTA and CDR2 as FQGNSA. The V and J ends lost 3 bases and 2 bases respectively, with 10 bases between them. The CDR3 runs to 14 residues. Written as DNA, the CDR3 is TGTGCCAGCAGCTTGAGAGGACGGCAAGAGACCCAGTACTTC. It is translated as CASSLRGRQETQYF. Together with reference TRBV7-2 and TRBJ2-5, the CDR3 gives the full variable domain: GAGVSQSPSNKVTEKGKDVELRCDPISGHTALYWYRQSLGQGLEFLIYFQGNSAPDKSGLPSDRFSAERTGGSVSTLTIQRTQQEDSAVYLCASSLRGRQETQYFGPGTRLLVL.

About this clonotype: At one end the junction does not follow the germline gene, possibly because of a read error. The chain joins TRBV7-2 to TRBJ1-5; D is perhaps TRBD1 (5 bases). The CDR3 is made up of 15 amino acids. The germline CDR1 and CDR2 sequences are SGHTA and FQGNSA. CDR3 residues: CASSPQGSGNQPRHF. CDR3 DNA: TGTGCCAGCAGCCCCCAGGGTAGTGGCAATCAGCCCCGGCATTTT.

This clonotype was seen a few times. The chain employs TRBV6-1 and TRBJ1-2, with TRBD1 matching over 9 bases. This CDR3 contains 14 residues. V was clipped by 3 bases and J by 5 bases; unmatched bases: 4. The germline V gene has CDR1 MNHNS and CDR2 SASEGT. CDR3 bases: TGTGCCAGCAGTGACGGGGGACAGGGTTATGGCTACACCTTC. Translation gives CASSDGGQGYGYTF.

As to this clonotype: A much larger clone lies one base from this, so it may be a read error. The V call is TRBV18, the J call TRBJ2-3, with unresolved D. V lost 3 bases and J 4 bases, leaving 11 bases between the germline ends. Germline V gene sequence: CDR1 KGHSH, CDR2 LQKENI. The CDR3 runs 14 residues. For the CDR3, the DNA is TGTGCCAGCTCACCCCCTGATCAGGCAGATACGCAGTATTTT. It translates to CASSPPDQADTQYF.

The chain couples TRBV18 to TRBJ2-7, with D possibly being TRBD1 (5 bases). The CDR3 runs to 14 residues. The germline V gene has CDR1 KGHSH and CDR2 LQKENI. Between the trimmed V and J ends, which lost 3 bases and 0 bases, there was a span of 9 bases. The CDR3 loop reads CASSPGLNSYEQYF. The CDR3 coding sequence is TGTGCCAGCTCACCGGGGCTAAACTCCTACGAGCAGTACTTC.

By sample fraction, this clonotype is medium-sized. J is TRBJ1-1 and V is TRBV4-3; possible D gene TRBD1, 5 bases. There are 15 residues in the CDR3. Germline-derived CDR1 and CDR2 are LGHNA and YSLEER. The V end lost 0 bases, the J end lost 0 bases, and 8 bases lay between the germline ends. CDR3 DNA: TGCGCCAGCAGCCAAGAGAGGGGAATGAACACTGAAGCTTTCTTT. Translating gives CASSQERGMNTEAFF.

The genes are TRBV7-8 and TRBJ2-7, with D tentatively TRBD2 (5 bases). V shed 1 base and J shed 2 bases, with 21 bases lying between them. CDR3 length equals 18 residues. Per germline, CDR1 SGHVS and CDR2 FQNEAQ. The CDR3 region is CASSLEDWLAPRTYEQYF. CDR3 in DNA: TGTGCCAGCAGCTTAGAGGACTGGTTGGCGCCCAGAACCTACGAGCAGTACTTC. The complete variable domain, with remaining parts taken from reference TRBV7-8 and TRBJ2-7, reads GAGVSQSPRYKVAKRGQDVALRCDPISGHVSLFWYQQALGQGPEFLTYFQNEAQLDKSGLPSDRFFAERPEGSVSTLKIQRTQQEDSAVYLCASSLEDWLAPRTYEQYFGPGTRLTVT.

In this sample, this clonotype turned up a few times. The V and J genes are TRBV5-1 and TRBJ2-5; maybe TRBD1 (6 bases). This CDR3 is built from 15 residues. CDR1 is SGHRS and CDR2 is YFSETQ in the germline V gene. V was trimmed by 0 bases and J by 2 bases, leaving 11 bases between them. The CDR3 nucleotides read TGCGCCAGCAGCTTGGGGACAGTACCGCAAGAGACCCAGTACTTC. It translates to CASSLGTVPQETQYF.

The gene calls are TRBV6-2 or TRBV6-3 and TRBJ1-1; 9 nucleotides agree with TRBD1. The CDR3 totals 16 residues. The V segment lost 4 bases and the J segment 0 bases; nucleotides outside the gene matches: 6. Germline CDR1 is MNHEY and CDR2 is SVGEGT. The CDR3 DNA reads TGTGCCAGCAGTTCAAGGACAGGGGAGGTGAACACTGAAGCTTTCTTT. Protein product: CASSSRTGEVNTEAFF.

As to this clonotype: A much more abundant neighbour one base away suggests this may be a read error. This chain joins TRBV7-2 and TRBJ1-1; perhaps TRBD1 as D (5 bases). Germline CDR1 is SGHTA and CDR2 is FQGNSA. The CDR3 runs to 14 residues. Trimming stripped 5 bases from V and 3 bases from J, with 13 bases between. CDR3 protein: CASSMAGLDTEAFF. The CDR3 bases are TGTGCCAGCAGCATGGCAGGGCTTGACACTGAAGCTTTCTTT.

The V and J genes are TRBV6-6 and TRBJ1-5, with 7 bases lining up with TRBD1. V gave up 5 bases and J gave up 2 bases; unmatched junction bases: 9. Germline lookup yields CDR1 MNHNY and CDR2 SVGAGI (reference sequence). The CDR3 runs to 16 residues. This CDR3 reads CASSTNRGGGNQPQHF. The CDR3, as DNA: TGTGCCAGCAGTACCAACAGGGGCGGAGGCAATCAGCCCCAGCATTTT.

The rearrangement links TRBV29-1 to TRBJ1-1; no clear D gene. Trimming took 3 bases from V and 0 from J, leaving 8 bases between them. Germline assignment: CDR1 SQVTM and CDR2 ANQGSEA. The CDR3 is 13 amino acids. The CDR3 loop reads CSVDALLNTEAFF. The CDR3 region has the DNA TGCAGCGTTGACGCTCTGTTGAACACTGAAGCTTTCTTT.

The CDR3 DNA reads TGCGCCACTCGTGTGGGGGAAGTTAATTCACCCCTCCACTTT. Translating gives CATRVGEVNSPLHF. The chain uses TRBV10-2 and TRBJ1-6; D possibly corresponds to TRBD1 (5 bases). Germline V gene lookup returns CDR1 WSHSY and CDR2 SAAADI. CDR3 length equals 14 residues. The V gene lost 10 bases and the J gene lost 6 bases, with 16 bases spanning the gap.

In this sample, this clonotype turned up a few times. The CDR3: CASSYTAYNEQFF. The CDR3 coding sequence is TGTGCCAGCAGCTATACAGCTTACAATGAGCAGTTCTTC. This sequence joins TRBV7-9 and TRBJ2-1; D unresolved. Germline lookup yields CDR1 SEHNR and CDR2 FQNEAQ (reference sequence). This CDR3 region has 13 residues. The ends were cut back, 4 bases at V and 4 bases at J, with 8 bases in the middle.

This chain links TRBV7-9 with TRBJ1-1; possibly TRBD1 for D (6 bases). V gave up 5 bases and J gave up 1 base, with 14 bases separating them. This CDR3 comprises 15 residues. Germline-derived CDR1 and CDR2 are SEHNR and FQNEAQ (reference sequence). The CDR3 spells CASSLGGSPNTEAFF. The CDR3 region has the DNA TGTGCCAGCAGCCTGGGGGGCAGTCCGAACACTGAAGCTTTCTTT.

This clonotype showed up just a few times. J is TRBJ2-3 and V is TRBV12-3 or TRBV12-4; 9 bases fit TRBD2. This CDR3 has 17 residues. The junction had 7 bases not matched to a gene; V was cut back by 3 bases and J by 0 bases. The CDR3 DNA reads as TGTGCCAGCAGTTTTGAGGGCAGCGGGGGGAGCACAGATACGCAGTATTTT. Its protein product is CASSFEGSGGSTDTQYF.

Regarding this clonotype: Just one base apart from a much larger clone, this may be a read error. This CDR3 is CASSISQWNSPLHF. The CDR3 nucleotides read TGTGCCAGCAGCATATCCCAGTGGAATTCACCCCTCCACTTT. The rearrangement joins TRBV7-9 to TRBJ1-6, with no clear D. Germline values: CDR1 SEHNR, CDR2 FQNEAQ (reference sequence). The CDR3 is 14 amino acids. Deletions cut 5 bases from V and 7 bases from J, with 12 bases between.

The chain carries TRBV7-3 and TRBJ1-1, with unresolved D. V shed 5 bases and J shed 1 base, with 8 bases lying between them. Germline CDR1 is SGHTA and CDR2 is FQGTGA. There are 13 residues in the CDR3. CDR3 bases: TGTGCCAGCAGCACGACTAAGAACACTGAAGCTTTCTTT. It yields the protein CASSTTKNTEAFF.

The chain uses TRBV28 and TRBJ2-7; D may be TRBD1 or TRBD2 (5 bases each). The CDR3 covers 13 residues. Between the trimmed V and J ends, which lost 3 bases and 5 bases, there was a span of 11 bases. CDR1 is MDHEN and CDR2 is SYDVKM in the germline V gene. CDR3 in DNA: TGTGCCAGCAGTTTGAGTAGGGACCACGAGCAGTACTTC. Its translation: CASSLSRDHEQYF.

This clonotype was seen more than once but under ten times. This chain connects TRBV7-2 to TRBJ1-6; a weak D match, TRBD1 (5 bases). The germline gives CDR1 SGHTA, CDR2 FQGNSA. The CDR3 extends over 15 amino acids. V lost 3 bases to trimming and J lost 3 bases, with 9 bases between them. CDR3 residues: CASSFDSGYNSPLHF. For the CDR3, the DNA is TGTGCCAGCAGCTTCGACAGCGGCTATAATTCACCCCTCCACTTT.

This sequence joins TRBV6-5 and TRBJ2-3, with D perhaps TRBD2 (6 bases). Deletions cut 6 bases from V and 1 base from J, with 11 bases between. The germline gives CDR1 MNHEY, CDR2 SVGAGI. This CDR3 has 14 amino acids. The CDR3 loop reads CASSAGTGTDTQYF. The CDR3 DNA sequence: TGTGCCAGCAGCGCGGGGACTGGCACAGATACGCAGTATTTT.

Notes on this clonotype: Just one base apart from a much larger clone, this may be a read error. The chain has TRBV5-1 and TRBJ2-3, with 11 bases identical to TRBD2. J gave up 0 bases and V 10 bases, and 10 bases lay outside the gene matches. The CDR3 loop spans 16 amino acids. Germline V CDR1 and CDR2: SGHRS, YFSETQ. The DNA of the CDR3 is TGCGCCTGCGGAGCCACTAGCGGGGGAAGCACAGATACGCAGTATTTT. Translation gives CACGATSGGSTDTQYF.